This T cell receptor beta chain derives from a study of T cell changes during pregnancy in multiple sclerosis. The protocol was immunoSEQ multiplex PCR, while the TCRdb copy is restricted to in-frame clones and leaves out a portion. The sample carries 15,000 to 20,000 clones, just over 85% recorded once. The starting material was CD8+ T cells from peripheral blood mononuclear cells, obtained in the third trimester of pregnancy. The clonotype originates from a female donor in good health, enrolled as a control in a pregnancy study.

The CDR3 region is CASRVAGTSHNEQFF. The CDR3 nucleotides are TGCGCCAGCAGAGTTGCCGGGACTAGCCACAATGAGCAGTTCTTC. The V gene is TRBV4-1, the J gene TRBJ2-1; 9 positions match TRBD2. Germline V gene sequence: CDR1 MGHRA, CDR2 YSYEKL. CDR3 length: 15 residues. With V trimmed by 6 bases and J by 5 bases, 8 bases remained unmatched.